This is a list of T cell receptor beta chains from one sample in a study of shared clonotypes between healthy human individuals. Here immunoSEQ multiplex PCR was the method, and the copy in TCRdb shows in-frame clones only, minus some. The sample consists of 2 million to 2.5 million clones, approximately 95% of them appearing once. Sequenced sample: naive CD4+ T cells from PBMCs. The receptors were sampled from a man between 18 and 29 years old in good health. Some clones in this sample may be carry-over from other donors' samples. CDR3s include the opening cysteine and the closing phenylalanine or tryptophan. A D gene is named only where the DNA matches it firmly. Clone size is shown for a subset of rows, as once, few, many or a class of expanded clone.

abundance,j_gene,v_gene,d_gene,CDR3nt,CDR3aa
.,TRBJ1-1,TRBV14,TRBD1,TGTGCCAGCAGCCACTCCCCGGGACAGGCAAACACTGAAGCTTTCTTT,CASSHSPGQANTEAFF
.,TRBJ2-3,TRBV5-4,TRBD2,TGTGCCAGCAGCTTGGCGGGAGGCTCAGATACGCAGTATTTT,CASSLAGGSDTQYF
once,TRBJ1-3,TRBV13,.,TGTGCCAGCAGCTCCCAGTACTCTGGAAACACCATATATTTT,CASSSQYSGNTIYF
.,TRBJ1-1,TRBV7-3,.,TGTGCCAGCAGCTTCATGGGACACCAGAACACTGAAGCTTTCTTT,CASSFMGHQNTEAFF
once,TRBJ2-5,TRBV14,.,TGTGCCAGCAGCACGGACATGTGGGAGACCCAGTACTTC,CASSTDMWETQYF
.,TRBJ2-7,TRBV19,TRBD1,TGTGCCAGTAGTACTCTACCGGGACAGGGATACGAGCAGTACTTC,CASSTLPGQGYEQYF
.,TRBJ2-7,TRBV6-6,TRBD2,TGTGCCAGCAGTTCCCGCACTAGCGGGATCGACGAGCAGTACTTC,CASSSRTSGIDEQYF
.,TRBJ1-4,TRBV2,TRBD1,TGTGCCAGCAGAGAGACAGGGGCAACTAATGAAAAACTGTTTTTT,CASRETGATNEKLFF
.,TRBJ2-3,TRBV5-1,TRBD2,TGCGCCAGCAGTATCGGCGGGGGTAGCACAGATACGCAGTATTTT,CASSIGGGSTDTQYF
once,TRBJ2-5,TRBV4-1,.,TGCGCCAGCAGCCACCCTAGGGGGGAGCAGTACTTC,CASSHPRGEQYF
.,TRBJ2-1,TRBV6-1,TRBD2,TGTGCCAGCAGTGAAGCCGCGGGAGCCCCGCGGAATGAGCAGTTCTTC,CASSEAAGAPRNEQFF
.,TRBJ2-1,TRBV7-9,TRBD2,TGTGCCAGCAGCCAGCTAGCGGGAGATCTCTGGGAGCAGTTCTTC,CASSQLAGDLWEQFF
.,TRBJ2-1,TRBV28,.,TGTGCCAGCAGTTTGGACCCCTACAATGAGCAGTTCTTC,CASSLDPYNEQFF
.,TRBJ2-7,TRBV9,.,TGTGCCAGCAGCGCACGGGACAAGTCCTACGAGCAGTACTTC,CASSARDKSYEQYF
.,TRBJ2-3,TRBV6-5,TRBD2,TGTGCCAGCAAGTTAGCGGGGACAGATACGCAGTATTTT,CASKLAGTDTQYF
.,TRBJ2-1,TRBV29-1,TRBD2,TGCAGCGTTGATCTAGCGGGAGTTGAGCAGTTCTTC,CSVDLAGVEQFF
.,TRBJ2-7,TRBV7-7,.,TGTGCCAGCAGCTTATCAACTGCCTACGAGCAGTACTTC,CASSLSTAYEQYF
.,TRBJ2-2,TRBV11-2,TRBD2,TGTGCCAGCAGTAAAAGGAGCGGGAGAGGGACCGGGGAGCTGTTTTTT,CASSKRSGRGTGELFF
.,TRBJ1-1,TRBV6-1,.,TGTGCCAGCAGTGAAGCGGTGGGGGATCCCGAAAAGGCTTTCTTT,CASSEAVGDPEKAFF
few,TRBJ1-2,TRBV20-1,.,TGCAGTGCTAATCCGAACTATGGCTACACCTTC,CSANPNYGYTF
.,TRBJ2-2,TRBV28,TRBD2,TGTGCCGTCGGGCGGGGGACGAGGACCGGGGAGCTGTTTTTT,CAVGRGTRTGELFF
once,TRBJ2-3,TRBV28,TRBD2,TGTGCCAGCAGATCGGGACTAGCGGGCCTCACAGATACGCAGTATTTT,CASRSGLAGLTDTQYF
.,TRBJ2-5,TRBV18,.,TGTGCCAGCTCACCCGTTTTAGACAGGGAGACCCAGTACTTC,CASSPVLDRETQYF